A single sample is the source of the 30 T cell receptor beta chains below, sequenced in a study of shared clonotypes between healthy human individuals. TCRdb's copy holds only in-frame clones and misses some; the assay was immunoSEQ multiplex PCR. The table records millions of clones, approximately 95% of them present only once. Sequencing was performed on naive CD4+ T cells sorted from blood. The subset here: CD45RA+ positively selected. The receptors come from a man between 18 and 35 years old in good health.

CDR3: CASSEGDTQYF. As DNA, the CDR3 is TGTGCCAGCAGTGAGGGGGATACGCAGTATTTT. This chain links TRBV25-1 with TRBJ2-3, with unresolved D. There are 11 residues in the CDR3. Trimming took 3 bases from V and 6 from J, leaving 4 bases between them. Germline V gene lookup returns CDR1 MGHDK and CDR2 SYGVNS.

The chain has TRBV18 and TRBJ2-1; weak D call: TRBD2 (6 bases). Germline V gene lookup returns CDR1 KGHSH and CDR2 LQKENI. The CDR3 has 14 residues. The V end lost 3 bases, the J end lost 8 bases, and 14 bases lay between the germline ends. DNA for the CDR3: TGTGCCAGCTCACCTCGGCGGGGTATCTATGAGCAGTTCTTC. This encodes CASSPRRGIYEQFF.

The CDR3 bases are TGTGCCAGCAGCTTAACGGGCGGGACAGGGGTCCCCGAGCAGTACTTC. Its translation is CASSLTGGTGVPEQYF. The rearrangement links TRBV11-2 to TRBJ2-7, with 10 bases matching TRBD1. The CDR3 consists of 16 residues. V was pared by 2 bases and J by 6 bases, with 10 bases of the junction left unmatched. CDR1 SGHAT and CDR2 FQNNGV come from the germline V gene.

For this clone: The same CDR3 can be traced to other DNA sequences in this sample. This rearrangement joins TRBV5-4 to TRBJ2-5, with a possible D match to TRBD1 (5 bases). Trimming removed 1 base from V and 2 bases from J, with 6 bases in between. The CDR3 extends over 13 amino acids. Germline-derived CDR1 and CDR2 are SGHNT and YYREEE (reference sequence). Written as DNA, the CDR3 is TGTGCCAGCAGCTTGCCAGGGCAAGAGACCCAGTACTTC. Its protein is CASSLPGQETQYF.

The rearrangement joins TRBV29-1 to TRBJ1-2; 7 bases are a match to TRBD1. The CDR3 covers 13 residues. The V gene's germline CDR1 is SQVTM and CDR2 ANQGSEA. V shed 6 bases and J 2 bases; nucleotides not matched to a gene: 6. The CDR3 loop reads CSVTSTGNYGYTF. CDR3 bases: TGCAGCGTAACCTCGACAGGGAACTATGGCTACACCTTC.

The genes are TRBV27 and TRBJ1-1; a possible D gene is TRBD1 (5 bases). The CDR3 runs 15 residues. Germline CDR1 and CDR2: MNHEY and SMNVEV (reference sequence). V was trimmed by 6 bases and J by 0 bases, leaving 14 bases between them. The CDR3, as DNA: TGTGCCAGCAGCAGGGACCGCACCATGAACACTGAAGCTTTCTTT. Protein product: CASSRDRTMNTEAFF.

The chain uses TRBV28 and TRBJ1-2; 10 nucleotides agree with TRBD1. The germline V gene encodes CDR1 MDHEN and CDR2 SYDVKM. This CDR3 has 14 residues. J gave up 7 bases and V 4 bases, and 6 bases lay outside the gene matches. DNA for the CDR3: TGTGCCAGCAGTTCCGGACAGGGGGGTTTTGGCTACACCTTC. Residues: CASSSGQGGFGYTF.

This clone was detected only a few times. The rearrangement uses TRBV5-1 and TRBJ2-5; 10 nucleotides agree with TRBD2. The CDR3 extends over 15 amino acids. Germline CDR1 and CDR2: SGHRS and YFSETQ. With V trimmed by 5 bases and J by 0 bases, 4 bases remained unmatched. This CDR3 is CASRALAGDQETQYF. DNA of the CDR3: TGCGCCAGCAGGGCGCTAGCGGGGGACCAAGAGACCCAGTACTTC.

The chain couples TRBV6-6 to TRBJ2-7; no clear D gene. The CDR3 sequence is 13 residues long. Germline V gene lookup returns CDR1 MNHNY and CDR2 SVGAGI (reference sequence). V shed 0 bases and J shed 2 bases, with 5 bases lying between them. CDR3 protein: CASSYSDAYEQYF. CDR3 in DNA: TGTGCCAGCAGTTACTCGGATGCCTACGAGCAGTACTTC.

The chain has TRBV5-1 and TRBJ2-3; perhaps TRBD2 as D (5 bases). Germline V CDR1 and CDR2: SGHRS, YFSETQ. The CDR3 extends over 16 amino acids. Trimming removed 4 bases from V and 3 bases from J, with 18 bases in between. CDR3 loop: CASSIVGTGLTDTQYF. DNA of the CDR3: TGCGCCAGCAGCATCGTGGGAACGGGATTGACAGATACGCAGTATTTT.

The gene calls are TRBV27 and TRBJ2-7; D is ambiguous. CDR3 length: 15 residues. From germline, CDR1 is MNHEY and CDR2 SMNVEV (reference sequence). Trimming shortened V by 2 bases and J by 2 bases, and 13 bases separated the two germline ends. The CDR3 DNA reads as TGTGCCAGCAGTTTAATGTCAGTCTCCACCTACGAGCAGTACTTC. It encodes CASSLMSVSTYEQYF.

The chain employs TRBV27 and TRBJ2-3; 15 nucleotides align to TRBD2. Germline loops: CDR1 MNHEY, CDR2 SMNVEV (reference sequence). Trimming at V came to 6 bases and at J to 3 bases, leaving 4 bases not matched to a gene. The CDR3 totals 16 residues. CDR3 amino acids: CASRRTSGRATDTQYF. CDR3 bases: TGTGCCAGCAGACGGACTAGCGGGAGGGCTACAGATACGCAGTATTTT.

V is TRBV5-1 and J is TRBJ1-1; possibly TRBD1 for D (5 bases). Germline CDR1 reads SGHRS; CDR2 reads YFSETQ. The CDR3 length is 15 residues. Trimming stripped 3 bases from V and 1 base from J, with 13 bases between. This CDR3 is CASSSASGANTEAFF. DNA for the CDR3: TGCGCCAGCAGCTCAGCCTCTGGGGCGAACACTGAAGCTTTCTTT.

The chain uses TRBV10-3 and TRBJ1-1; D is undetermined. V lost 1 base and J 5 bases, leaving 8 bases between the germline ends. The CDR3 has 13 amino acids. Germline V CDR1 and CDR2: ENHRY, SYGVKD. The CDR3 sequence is CAISEWRWTEAFF. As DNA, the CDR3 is TGTGCCATCAGTGAGTGGAGGTGGACTGAAGCTTTCTTT.

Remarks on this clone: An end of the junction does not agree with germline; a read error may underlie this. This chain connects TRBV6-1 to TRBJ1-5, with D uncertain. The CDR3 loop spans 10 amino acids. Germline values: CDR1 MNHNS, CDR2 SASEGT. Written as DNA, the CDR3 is TGTGCCAGCGGTGATCAGCCCCAGCATTTT. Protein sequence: CASGDQPQHF.

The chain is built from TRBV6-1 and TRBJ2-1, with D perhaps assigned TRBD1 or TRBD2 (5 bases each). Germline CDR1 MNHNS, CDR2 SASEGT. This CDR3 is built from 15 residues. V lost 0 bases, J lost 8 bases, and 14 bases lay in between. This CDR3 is CASSEAKGQGHEQFF. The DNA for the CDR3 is TGTGCCAGCAGTGAAGCGAAGGGCCAGGGACATGAGCAGTTCTTC.

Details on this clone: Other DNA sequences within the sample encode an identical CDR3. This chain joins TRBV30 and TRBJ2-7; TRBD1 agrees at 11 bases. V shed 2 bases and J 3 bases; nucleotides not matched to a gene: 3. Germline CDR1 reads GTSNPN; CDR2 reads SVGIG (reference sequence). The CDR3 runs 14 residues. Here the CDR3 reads CAWSSGTGGYEQYF. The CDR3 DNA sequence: TGTGCCTGGAGTTCCGGGACAGGGGGCTACGAGCAGTACTTC.

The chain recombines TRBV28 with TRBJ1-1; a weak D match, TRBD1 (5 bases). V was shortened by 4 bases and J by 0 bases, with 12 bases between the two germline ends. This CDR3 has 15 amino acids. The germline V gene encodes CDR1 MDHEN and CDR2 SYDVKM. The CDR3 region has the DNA TGTGCCAGCAGTTCATCAGGGATGATGAACACTGAAGCTTTCTTT. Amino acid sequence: CASSSSGMMNTEAFF.

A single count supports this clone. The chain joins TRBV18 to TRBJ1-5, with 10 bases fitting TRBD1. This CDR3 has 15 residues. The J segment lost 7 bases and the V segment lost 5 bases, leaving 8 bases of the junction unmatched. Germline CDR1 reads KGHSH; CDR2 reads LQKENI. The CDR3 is CASSSVPGQGQPQHF. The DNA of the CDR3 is TGTGCCAGCTCATCAGTCCCGGGACAGGGGCAGCCCCAGCATTTT.

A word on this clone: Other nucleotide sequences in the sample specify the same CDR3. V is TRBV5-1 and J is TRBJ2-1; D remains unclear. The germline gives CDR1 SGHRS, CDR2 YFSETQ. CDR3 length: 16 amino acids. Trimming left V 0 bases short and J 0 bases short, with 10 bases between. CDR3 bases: TGCGCCAGCAGCTTGGCCGGCAGGAGCTCCTACAATGAGCAGTTCTTC. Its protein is CASSLAGRSSYNEQFF.

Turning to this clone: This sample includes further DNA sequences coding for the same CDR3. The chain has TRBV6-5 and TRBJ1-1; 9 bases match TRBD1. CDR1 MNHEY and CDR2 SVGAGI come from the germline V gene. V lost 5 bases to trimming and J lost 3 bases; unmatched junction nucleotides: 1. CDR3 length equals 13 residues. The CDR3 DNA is TGTGCCAGCAGTAGGACAGGGGACACTGAAGCTTTCTTT. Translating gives CASSRTGDTEAFF.

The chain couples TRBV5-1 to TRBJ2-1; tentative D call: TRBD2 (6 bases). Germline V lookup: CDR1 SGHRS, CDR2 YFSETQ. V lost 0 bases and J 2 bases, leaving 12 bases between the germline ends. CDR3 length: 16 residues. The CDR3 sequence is CASSLEAGLTYNEQFF. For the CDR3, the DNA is TGCGCCAGCAGCTTGGAGGCGGGACTTACCTACAATGAGCAGTTCTTC. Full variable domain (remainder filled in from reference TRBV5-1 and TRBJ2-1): KAGVTQTPRYLIKTRGQQVTLSCSPISGHRSVSWYQQTPGQGLQFLFEYFSETQRNKGNFPGRFSGRQFSNSRSEMNVSTLELGDSALYLCASSLEAGLTYNEQFFGPGTRLTVL.

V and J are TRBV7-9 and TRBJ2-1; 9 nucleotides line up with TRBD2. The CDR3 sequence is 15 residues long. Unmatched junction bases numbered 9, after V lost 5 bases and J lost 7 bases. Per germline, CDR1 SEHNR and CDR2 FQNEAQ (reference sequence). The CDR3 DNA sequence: TGTGCCAGCAGCCAAAGCGGGGGGAAAGAGAATGAGCAGTTCTTC. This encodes CASSQSGGKENEQFF.

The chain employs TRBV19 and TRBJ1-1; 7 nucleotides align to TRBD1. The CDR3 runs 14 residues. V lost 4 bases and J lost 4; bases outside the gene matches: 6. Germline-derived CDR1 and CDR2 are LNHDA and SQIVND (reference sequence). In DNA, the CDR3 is TGTGCCAGTAGTACGGACAGGTCGGGCACTGAAGCTTTCTTT. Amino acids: CASSTDRSGTEAFF. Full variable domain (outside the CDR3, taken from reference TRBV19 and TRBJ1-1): DGGITQSPKYLFRKEGQNVTLSCEQNLNHDAMYWYRQDPGQGLRLIYYSQIVNDFQKGDIAEGYSVSREKKESFPLTVTSAQKNPTAFYLCASSTDRSGTEAFFGQGTRLTVV.

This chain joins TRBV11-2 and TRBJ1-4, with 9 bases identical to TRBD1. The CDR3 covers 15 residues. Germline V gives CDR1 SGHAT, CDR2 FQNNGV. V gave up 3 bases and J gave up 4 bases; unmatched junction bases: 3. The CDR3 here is CASSFTDRGNEKLFF. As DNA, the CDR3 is TGTGCCAGCAGCTTTACGGACAGGGGTAATGAAAAACTGTTTTTT.

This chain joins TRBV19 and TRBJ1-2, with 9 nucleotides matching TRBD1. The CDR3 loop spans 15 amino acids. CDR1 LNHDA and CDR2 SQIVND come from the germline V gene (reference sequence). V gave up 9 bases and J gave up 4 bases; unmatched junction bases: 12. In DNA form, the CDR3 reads TGTGCCAGCGCTAGGGGACAGGGAGGTGGCTATGGCTACACCTTC. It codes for CASARGQGGGYGYTF. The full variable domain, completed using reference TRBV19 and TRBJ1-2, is DGGITQSPKYLFRKEGQNVTLSCEQNLNHDAMYWYRQDPGQGLRLIYYSQIVNDFQKGDIAEGYSVSREKKESFPLTVTSAQKNPTAFYLCASARGQGGGYGYTFGSGTRLTVV.

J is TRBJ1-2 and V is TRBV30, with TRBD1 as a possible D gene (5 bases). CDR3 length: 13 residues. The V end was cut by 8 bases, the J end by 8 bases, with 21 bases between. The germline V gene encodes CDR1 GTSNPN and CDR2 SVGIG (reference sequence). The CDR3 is CAGNQGGTKGYTF. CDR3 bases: TGTGCCGGGAACCAGGGCGGGACCAAAGGCTACACCTTC.

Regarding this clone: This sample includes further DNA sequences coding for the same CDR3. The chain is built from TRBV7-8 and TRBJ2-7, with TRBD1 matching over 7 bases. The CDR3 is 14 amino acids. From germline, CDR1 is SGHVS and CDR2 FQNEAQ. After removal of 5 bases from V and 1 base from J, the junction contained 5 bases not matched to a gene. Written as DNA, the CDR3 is TGTGCCAGCAGCCCTAGGGACAGTTCCTACGAGCAGTACTTC. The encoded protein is CASSPRDSSYEQYF. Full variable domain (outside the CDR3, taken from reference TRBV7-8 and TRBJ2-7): GAGVSQSPRYKVAKRGQDVALRCDPISGHVSLFWYQQALGQGPEFLTYFQNEAQLDKSGLPSDRFFAERPEGSVSTLKIQRTQQEDSAVYLCASSPRDSSYEQYFGPGTRLTVT.

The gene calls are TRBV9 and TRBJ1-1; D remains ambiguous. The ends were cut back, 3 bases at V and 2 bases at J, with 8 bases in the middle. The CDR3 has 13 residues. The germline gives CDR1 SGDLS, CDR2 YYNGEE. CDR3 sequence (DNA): TGTGCCAGCAGCGCAAACAGCAACACTGAAGCTTTCTTT. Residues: CASSANSNTEAFF.

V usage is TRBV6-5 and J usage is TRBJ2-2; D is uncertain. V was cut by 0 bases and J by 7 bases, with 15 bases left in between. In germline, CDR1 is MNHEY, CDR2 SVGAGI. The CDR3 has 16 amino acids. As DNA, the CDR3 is TGTGCCAGCAGTTACTCCCTGGTTTTTTCGGTCGGGGAGCTGTTTTTT. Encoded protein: CASSYSLVFSVGELFF.